This is a list of T cell receptor beta chains from one sample in a study of cytomegalovirus exposure and HLA in healthy donors. Sequenced by immunoSEQ multiplex PCR; TCRdb stores in-frame clones only, minus some. Of more than 200,000 clones detected, 75% to 80% appear once; the ten largest clones hold under 2%. Sequencing was done on a sample of PBMCs. The receptors come from a man aged 18 to 30 in good health and CMV-seronegative. Both conserved end residues are trimmed from each CDR3. The order of the fields is D gene, V gene, CDR3 protein. D genes are given only for firm matches.

TRBD2 TRBV13 ASLGPGGSETQY
NA TRBV2 ASSKQGTTNEKLF
TRBD2 TRBV6-5 ASSHGTSGMREQF
NA TRBV30 AWSVSQGSQETQY
NA TRBV6-5 ASSHRGGGQPQH
NA TRBV7-9 SSSYWTAISGNTIY
NA TRBV4-1 ASSQENPGTRSEQY
TRBD2 TRBV28 ASSNSGSLETQY
NA TRBV4-3 ASSQVVQGPYNEQF
TRBD1 TRBV7-2 ASSFGTGAETQY
TRBD1 TRBV28 ASNSIGQGGTGELF
NA TRBV30 AWSPVGGGDTQY
TRBD1 TRBV10-3 AIRQGAQGDTQY
NA TRBV7-2 ASSLGEGYYGYT
NA TRBV7-2 ASSGVGTEAF
TRBD2 TRBV19 ASTDVAGVRSGEQY
NA TRBV29-1 SVRGSSTDTQY
NA TRBV2 ASRRYNEQF
NA TRBV19 ASTAVGNTEAF
TRBD2 TRBV7-3 ASSLMGGSRTDTQY